This is a list of T cell receptor beta chains from one sample in a study of cytomegalovirus exposure and HLA in healthy donors. The data were produced by immunoSEQ multiplex PCR, yet TCRdb's version contains in-frame clones alone and is incomplete. Among 65,000 to 75,000 clones, about 65% were seen once, and the ten largest hold approximately 2.1%. Sequencing was performed on PBMCs. All receptors come from a woman aged 30 to 39 in good health and CMV-seronegative. Each CDR3 is given with its conserved first and last residue. The order of the fields is clone size, V gene, J gene, D gene, CDR3 protein, CDR3 DNA. A D gene is named only where the DNA matches it firmly. Expanded clones get a size class; other rows say once, few or many, or leave the size out.

abundance: few
v_gene: TRBV4-1
j_gene: TRBJ1-1
d_gene: .
CDR3aa: CASSQGALRRGPLNTEAFF
CDR3nt: TGCGCCAGCAGCCAAGGGGCGTTACGCAGGGGCCCTCTGAACACTGAAGCTTTCTTT

abundance: .
v_gene: TRBV7-2
j_gene: TRBJ2-3
d_gene: .
CDR3aa: CASSLALARDTQYF
CDR3nt: TGTGCCAGCAGCTTAGCACTAGCTCGAGATACGCAGTATTTT

abundance: few
v_gene: TRBV11-3
j_gene: TRBJ2-1
d_gene: .
CDR3aa: CASSFSAGADNEQFF
CDR3nt: TGTGCCAGCAGCTTTTCGGCAGGGGCCGACAATGAGCAGTTCTTC

abundance: .
v_gene: TRBV28
j_gene: TRBJ2-5
d_gene: TRBD2
CDR3aa: CASIHTGGEETQYF
CDR3nt: TGTGCCAGCATCCACACGGGGGGGGAAGAGACCCAGTACTTC

abundance: .
v_gene: TRBV15
j_gene: TRBJ2-1
d_gene: .
CDR3aa: CATSPPGGLYNEQFF
CDR3nt: TGTGCCACCAGCCCGCCGGGGGGCCTGTACAATGAGCAGTTCTTC

abundance: once
v_gene: TRBV19
j_gene: TRBJ1-5
d_gene: TRBD1
CDR3aa: CASSILPDRGSYQPQHF
CDR3nt: TGTGCCAGTAGTATACTACCGGACAGGGGGAGCTATCAGCCCCAGCATTTT

abundance: .
v_gene: TRBV13
j_gene: TRBJ1-4
d_gene: TRBD1
CDR3aa: CASSSGDSLNEKLFF
CDR3nt: TGTGCCAGCAGCTCTGGGGACAGCCTTAATGAAAAACTGTTTTTT

abundance: .
v_gene: TRBV28
j_gene: TRBJ2-2
d_gene: .
CDR3aa: CASSRTYSNTGELFF
CDR3nt: TGTGCCAGCAGTCGGACATACTCTAACACCGGGGAGCTGTTTTTT

abundance: once
v_gene: TRBV4-1
j_gene: TRBJ2-2
d_gene: TRBD1
CDR3aa: CASSQVGTVTGELFF
CDR3nt: TGCGCCAGCAGCCAAGTCGGGACAGTCACCGGGGAGCTGTTTTTT

abundance: .
v_gene: TRBV25-1
j_gene: TRBJ1-6
d_gene: .
CDR3aa: CASSDSKGVGSPLHF
CDR3nt: TGTGCCAGCAGTGATTCTAAGGGGGTTGGTTCACCCCTCCACTTT

abundance: .
v_gene: TRBV11-2
j_gene: TRBJ1-1
d_gene: TRBD1
CDR3aa: CASSLVGTGGSEAFF
CDR3nt: TGTGCCAGCAGCTTAGTCGGGACAGGGGGCTCTGAAGCTTTCTTT

abundance: few
v_gene: TRBV4-3
j_gene: TRBJ2-7
d_gene: TRBD2
CDR3aa: CASSQAVSKRGDYEQYF
CDR3nt: TGCGCCAGCAGCCAAGCGGTCTCCAAGCGGGGGGACTACGAGCAGTACTTC

abundance: .
v_gene: TRBV7-8
j_gene: TRBJ2-3
d_gene: TRBD2
CDR3aa: CASSSRLAGTDTQYF
CDR3nt: TGTGCCAGCAGCTCTAGACTAGCTGGCACAGATACGCAGTATTTT

abundance: .
v_gene: TRBV23-1
j_gene: TRBJ2-1
d_gene: TRBD2
CDR3aa: CASSHSFGGLCCDEQFF
CDR3nt: TGCGCCAGCAGTCATTCCTTCGGGGGGTTGTGCTGCGATGAGCAGTTCTTC

abundance: .
v_gene: TRBV6-6
j_gene: TRBJ2-3
d_gene: .
CDR3aa: CATQRDADTQYF
CDR3nt: TGTGCCACCCAACGCGATGCAGATACGCAGTATTTT

abundance: .
v_gene: TRBV6-1
j_gene: TRBJ2-7
d_gene: TRBD2
CDR3aa: CASSEAERGVGEQYF
CDR3nt: TGTGCCAGCAGTGAAGCGGAGCGGGGGGTTGGCGAGCAGTACTTC

abundance: few
v_gene: TRBV6-5
j_gene: TRBJ1-3
d_gene: .
CDR3aa: CASSYSGDSGNTIYF
CDR3nt: TGTGCCAGCAGTTACTCCGGGGATTCTGGAAACACCATATATTTT